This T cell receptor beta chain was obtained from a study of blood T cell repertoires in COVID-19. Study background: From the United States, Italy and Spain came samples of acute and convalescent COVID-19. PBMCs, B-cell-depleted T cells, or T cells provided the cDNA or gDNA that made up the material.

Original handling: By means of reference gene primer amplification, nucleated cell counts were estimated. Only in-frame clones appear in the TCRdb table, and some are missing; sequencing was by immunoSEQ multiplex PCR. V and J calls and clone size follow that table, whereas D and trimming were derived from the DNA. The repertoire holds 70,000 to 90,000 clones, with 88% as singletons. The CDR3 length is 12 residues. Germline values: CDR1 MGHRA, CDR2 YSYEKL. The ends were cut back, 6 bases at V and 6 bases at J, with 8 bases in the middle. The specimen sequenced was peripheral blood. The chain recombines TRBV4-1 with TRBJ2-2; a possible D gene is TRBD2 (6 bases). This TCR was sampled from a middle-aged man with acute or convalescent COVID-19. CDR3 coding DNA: TGCGCCAGCAGGGGGACTTCCGGGGAGCTGTTTTTT. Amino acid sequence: CASRGTSGELFF.